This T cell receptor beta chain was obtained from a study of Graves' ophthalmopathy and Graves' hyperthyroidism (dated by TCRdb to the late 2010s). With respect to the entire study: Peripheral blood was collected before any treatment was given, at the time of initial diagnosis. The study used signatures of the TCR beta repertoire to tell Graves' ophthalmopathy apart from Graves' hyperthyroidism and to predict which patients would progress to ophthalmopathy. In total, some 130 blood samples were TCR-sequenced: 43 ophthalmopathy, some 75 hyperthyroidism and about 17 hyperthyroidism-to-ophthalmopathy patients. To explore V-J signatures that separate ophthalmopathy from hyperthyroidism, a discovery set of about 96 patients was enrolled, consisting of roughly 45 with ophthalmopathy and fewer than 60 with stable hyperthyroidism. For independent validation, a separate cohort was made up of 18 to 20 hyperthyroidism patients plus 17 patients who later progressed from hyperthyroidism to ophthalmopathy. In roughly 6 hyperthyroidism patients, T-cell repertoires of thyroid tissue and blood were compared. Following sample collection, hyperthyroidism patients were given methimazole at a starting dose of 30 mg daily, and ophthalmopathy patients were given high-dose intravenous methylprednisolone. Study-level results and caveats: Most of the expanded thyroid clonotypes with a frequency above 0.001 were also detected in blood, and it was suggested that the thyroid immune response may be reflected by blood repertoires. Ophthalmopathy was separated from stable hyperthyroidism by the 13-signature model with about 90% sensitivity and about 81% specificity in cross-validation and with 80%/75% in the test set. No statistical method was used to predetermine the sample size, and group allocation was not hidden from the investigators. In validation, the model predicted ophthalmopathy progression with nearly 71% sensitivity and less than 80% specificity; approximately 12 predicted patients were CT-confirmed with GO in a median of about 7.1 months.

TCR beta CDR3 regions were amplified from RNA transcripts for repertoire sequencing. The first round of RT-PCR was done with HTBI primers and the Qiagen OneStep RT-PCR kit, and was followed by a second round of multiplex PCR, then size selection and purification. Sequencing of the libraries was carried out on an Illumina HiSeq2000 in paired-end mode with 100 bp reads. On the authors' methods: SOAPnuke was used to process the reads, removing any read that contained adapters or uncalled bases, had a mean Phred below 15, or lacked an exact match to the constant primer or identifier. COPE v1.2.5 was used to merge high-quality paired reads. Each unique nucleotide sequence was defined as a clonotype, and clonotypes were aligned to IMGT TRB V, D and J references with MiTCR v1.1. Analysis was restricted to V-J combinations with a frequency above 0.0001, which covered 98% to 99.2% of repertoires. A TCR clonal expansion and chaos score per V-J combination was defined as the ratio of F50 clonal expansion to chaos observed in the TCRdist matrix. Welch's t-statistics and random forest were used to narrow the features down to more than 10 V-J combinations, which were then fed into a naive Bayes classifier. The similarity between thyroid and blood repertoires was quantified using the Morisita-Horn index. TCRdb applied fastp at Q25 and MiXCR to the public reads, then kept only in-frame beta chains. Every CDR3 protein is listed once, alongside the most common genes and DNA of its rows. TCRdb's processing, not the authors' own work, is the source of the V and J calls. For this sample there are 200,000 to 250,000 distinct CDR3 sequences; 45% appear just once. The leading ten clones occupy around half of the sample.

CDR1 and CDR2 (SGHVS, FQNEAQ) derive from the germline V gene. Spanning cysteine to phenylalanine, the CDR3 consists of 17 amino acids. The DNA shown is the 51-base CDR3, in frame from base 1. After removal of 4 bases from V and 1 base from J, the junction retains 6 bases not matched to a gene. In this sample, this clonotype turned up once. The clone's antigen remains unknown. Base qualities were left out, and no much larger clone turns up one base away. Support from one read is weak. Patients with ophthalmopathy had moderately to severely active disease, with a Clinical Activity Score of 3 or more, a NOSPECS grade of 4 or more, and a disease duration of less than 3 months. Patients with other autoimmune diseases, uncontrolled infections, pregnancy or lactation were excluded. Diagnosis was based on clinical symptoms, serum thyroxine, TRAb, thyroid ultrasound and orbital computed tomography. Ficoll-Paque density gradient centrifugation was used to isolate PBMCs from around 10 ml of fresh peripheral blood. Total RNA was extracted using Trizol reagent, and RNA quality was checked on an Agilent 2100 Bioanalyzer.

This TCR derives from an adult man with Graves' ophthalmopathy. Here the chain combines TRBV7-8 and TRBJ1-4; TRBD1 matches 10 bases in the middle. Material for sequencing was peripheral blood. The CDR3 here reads CASSSTGGARTNEKLFF. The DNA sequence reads TGTGCCAGCAGCTCGACAGGGGGCGCGAGAACTAATGAAAAACTGTTTTTT.